The next 3 T cell receptor beta chains were all read from a single sample in a study of control samples from healthy donors and cancer patients (dated by TCRdb to 2018 to 2021). Libraries came from the immunoSEQ multiplex PCR assay. The clones in this table, taken by TCRdb from immuneACCESS, are in-frame only. Not every clone is retained; where verified, under half of the shortfall comes from an unresolved V gene, and the cause of the rest is unknown. Here the sample has 96,000 or so clones; more than 85% occur a single time. The ten most abundant clones make up approximately 7.9% of the sample. The sequenced sample consisted of blood. Receptors were obtained from a man aged 18-30 years in good health.

The chain combines TRBV4-1 with TRBJ2-3; D is perhaps TRBD2 (5 bases). This CDR3 is built from 11 residues. Germline lookup yields CDR1 MGHRA and CDR2 YSYEKL. Trimming took 4 bases from V and 6 from J, leaving 5 bases between them. The CDR3: CASSREDTQYF. The CDR3, as DNA: TGCGCCAGCAGCCGGGAGGATACGCAGTATTTT.

This chain joins TRBV6-4 and TRBJ1-1; maybe TRBD1 (6 bases). Germline CDR1 reads MRHNA; CDR2 reads SNTAGT. V lost 3 bases to trimming and J lost 1 base, with 6 bases between them. CDR3 length: 13 residues. CDR3: CASSEGANTEAFF. The CDR3 bases are TGTGCCAGCAGTGAGGGGGCGAACACTGAAGCTTTCTTT.

The chain carries TRBV15 and TRBJ1-1; D remains unclear. Between the trimmed V and J ends, which lost 0 bases and 5 bases, there was a span of 13 bases. There are 15 residues in the CDR3. CDR1 is LNHNV and CDR2 is YYDKDF in the germline V gene (reference sequence). CDR3 region: CATSRERQLGTEAFF. The CDR3 coding sequence is TGTGCCACCAGCAGAGAGCGTCAACTAGGGACTGAAGCTTTCTTT.